This T cell receptor (beta chain) comes out of a study of blood T cell repertoires in COVID-19. This clone was picked up one time. Study processing details: Nucleated cell counts were estimated from reference gene primer amplification. TCRdb's copy holds only in-frame clones and misses some; the assay was immunoSEQ multiplex PCR. The DNA was the basis for D and trimming; V, J and clone size are from that table. The table records roughly 200,000 clones, roughly 80% of them present only once. The V and J ends lost 0 bases and 3 bases respectively, with 10 bases between them. The CDR3 loop spans 15 amino acids. Per the germline V gene, CDR1 is SGDLS and CDR2 is YYNGEE.

Input material: peripheral blood. This rearrangement joins TRBV9 to TRBJ2-1, with D tentatively TRBD2 (7 bases). This TCR derives from a man aged 50 to 60 with active or convalescent COVID-19. In DNA, the CDR3 is TGTGCCAGCAGCGTAGCGGGGGGCATCTACAATGAGCAGTTCTTC. Its translation is CASSVAGGIYNEQFF.